These T cell receptor beta chains were read from a single sample in a study of tumor-infiltrating lymphocytes in primary liver carcinoma. TCRdb reprocessed the multiplex PCR reads via MiXCR and lists one record per CDR3 protein. The data contain 75,000 or so distinct CDR3 sequences, over 60% of them singletons. The sample taken for sequencing was liver tumor tissue from sampling region 4. The receptor source for this set is a middle-aged man with primary liver carcinoma and hepatitis B virus infection. The CDR3 runs from the conserved cysteine through the conserved F or W. Each record gives: D gene, clone size, J gene, V gene, CDR3 DNA, CDR3 protein. The D gene is left open where the match is weak. Size values are once, few and many counts, or a class for expanded clones, and some rows have none.

d_gene: -; abundance: few; j_gene: TRBJ2-1; v_gene: TRBV11-2; CDR3nt: TGTGCCAGCAGCCCACAGGGTAATGAGCAGTCCTTC; CDR3aa: CASSPQGNEQSF
d_gene: -; abundance: -; j_gene: TRBJ1-4; v_gene: TRBV2; CDR3nt: TGTGCAGGGCACGGGATTAATGAAAAACTGTTTTTT; CDR3aa: CAGHGINEKLFF
d_gene: TRBD2; abundance: -; j_gene: TRBJ2-5; v_gene: TRBV29-1; CDR3nt: TGCAGCGGGAGAGCGGGAGAGGTGACCCAGTACTTC; CDR3aa: CSGRAGEVTQYF
d_gene: TRBD1; abundance: many; j_gene: TRBJ1-2; v_gene: TRBV28; CDR3nt: TGTGCCAGCAGTCGCGGACAGGGCGGAGGCTACACCTTC; CDR3aa: CASSRGQGGGYTF
d_gene: TRBD1; abundance: -; j_gene: TRBJ2-7; v_gene: TRBV6-5; CDR3nt: TGTGCCAGCCGGACCGGGACAGCAAACTCCTGCGAGCAGTACTTC; CDR3aa: CASRTGTANSCEQYF
d_gene: TRBD1; abundance: -; j_gene: TRBJ2-2; v_gene: TRBV11-2; CDR3nt: TGTGCCAACAGCTTTGGTCGGGACAGGGTCGGCACCGGGGAGCTGTGTTTT; CDR3aa: CANSFGRDRVGTGELCF
d_gene: -; abundance: many; j_gene: TRBJ2-3; v_gene: TRBV6-6; CDR3nt: TGTGCCAGCAGTTTGGGGGGATTTGGCACAGATACGCAGTATTTT; CDR3aa: CASSLGGFGTDTQYF
d_gene: TRBD2; abundance: -; j_gene: TRBJ2-7; v_gene: TRBV11-2; CDR3nt: TGTGTCAGAAGCTCGGGGGGCTACGAGCAGTACTTC; CDR3aa: CVRSSGGYEQYF
d_gene: -; abundance: many; j_gene: TRBJ1-1; v_gene: TRBV12-3/TRBV12-4; CDR3nt: TGTGCCAGCACCGACGGAGTCATGAACACTGAAGCTTTCTTT; CDR3aa: CASTDGVMNTEAFF
d_gene: TRBD2; abundance: many; j_gene: TRBJ2-7; v_gene: TRBV5-1; CDR3nt: TGCGCCAGCAGCTTGGGACTAGCGGGAGTTCACTCCTACGAGCAGTACTTC; CDR3aa: CASSLGLAGVHSYEQYF
d_gene: -; abundance: few; j_gene: TRBJ1-5; v_gene: TRBV24-1; CDR3nt: TGTGCCACCCATGACAGTAGGAGCAATCAGCCCCAGCATTTT; CDR3aa: CATHDSRSNQPQHF
d_gene: -; abundance: -; j_gene: TRBJ1-1; v_gene: TRBV6-5; CDR3nt: TGTGCTAGCAGTTACAGGGAGAACACTGGAGCTTTCTTT; CDR3aa: CASSYRENTGAFF
d_gene: -; abundance: once; j_gene: TRBJ2-2; v_gene: TRBV11-2; CDR3nt: TGTGCCAGCAGTTTAGTCGGACGTGGCACCAGGGAGCTGTTTTTT; CDR3aa: CASSLVGRGTRELFF
d_gene: TRBD2; abundance: -; j_gene: TRBJ2-1; v_gene: TRBV11-2; CDR3nt: TGCGCCAGCTGCTTGGATATCGGACTAGACATGGGTGAGCAGTTCTTC; CDR3aa: CASCLDIGLDMGEQFF
d_gene: -; abundance: -; j_gene: TRBJ2-1; v_gene: TRBV5-6; CDR3nt: TGTGCCAGCAGCTTGTTGCGGACCCTCTACAATGGGCAGTTCTTC; CDR3aa: CASSLLRTLYNGQFF
d_gene: -; abundance: -; j_gene: TRBJ2-1; v_gene: TRBV11-2; CDR3nt: TGTGCCAGCGGATTAGATATCACTGGAGGGAACCACAATGAGCAGTTCTTC; CDR3aa: CASGLDITGGNHNEQFF
d_gene: TRBD2; abundance: -; j_gene: TRBJ2-1; v_gene: TRBV11-3; CDR3nt: TGTGCCGGCAGCTTATCAGGGACTAGCGGGGGAGGCGAGCAGTTCTTC; CDR3aa: CAGSLSGTSGGGEQFF
d_gene: TRBD2; abundance: medium-sized; j_gene: TRBJ2-1; v_gene: TRBV11-3; CDR3nt: TGTGCCAGCAGCTTAGATCTCTATGCGGGAGGGCTGGTCTACAATGAGCAGTTCTTC; CDR3aa: CASSLDLYAGGLVYNEQFF
d_gene: TRBD1; abundance: -; j_gene: TRBJ2-1; v_gene: TRBV28; CDR3nt: TGTACCAGCAGTTTAGGGACAGGACTCTCCTACAATGAGCAGTTCTTC; CDR3aa: CTSSLGTGLSYNEQFF
d_gene: -; abundance: few; j_gene: TRBJ1-6; v_gene: TRBV11-2; CDR3nt: TGTGCCTGCAGCTTGGGAGCACCCCTCCACTTT; CDR3aa: CACSLGAPLHF
d_gene: TRBD2; abundance: once; j_gene: TRBJ2-7; v_gene: TRBV11-2; CDR3nt: TGTGTCGGCTGCTTCCCGGGACTAGGGATCCACGAGCAGTACTTC; CDR3aa: CVGCFPGLGIHEQYF
d_gene: -; abundance: -; j_gene: TRBJ1-1; v_gene: TRBV5-6; CDR3nt: TGTGCCAGCAGCTTGGCGGGGATACGTGTGAACACTGAAGCTTTCTTT; CDR3aa: CASSLAGIRVNTEAFF
d_gene: -; abundance: -; j_gene: TRBJ2-7; v_gene: TRBV14; CDR3nt: TGTGTCAGCAGCCAAGGATCCGGGACGGGGACCTACGAGCAGTACTTC; CDR3aa: CVSSQGSGTGTYEQYF
d_gene: -; abundance: few; j_gene: TRBJ2-1; v_gene: TRBV24-1; CDR3nt: TGTGCCACCAGTGATTGGACAGAAGGGGCCAAGGGTGAGCAGTTCTTC; CDR3aa: CATSDWTEGAKGEQFF
d_gene: -; abundance: -; j_gene: TRBJ2-5; v_gene: TRBV2; CDR3nt: TGTGCCAGCAGTTCTAAACAGAGAGAGACCCAGTACTTC; CDR3aa: CASSSKQRETQYF
d_gene: -; abundance: -; j_gene: TRBJ2-2; v_gene: TRBV4-1; CDR3nt: TGCACCAGCATCCAAGCTCTGTACACCGGGGAGCTGTTTTTT; CDR3aa: CTSIQALYTGELFF
d_gene: -; abundance: many; j_gene: TRBJ1-4; v_gene: TRBV7-9; CDR3nt: TGTGCCAGCAGCTCGGACGTACGGCGTGAAAAACTGTTTTTT; CDR3aa: CASSSDVRREKLFF
d_gene: -; abundance: -; j_gene: TRBJ2-7; v_gene: TRBV28; CDR3nt: TGTGCCAGCAGCCCGGAGGGTTCCTACGAGCAGTACTTC; CDR3aa: CASSPEGSYEQYF
d_gene: TRBD2; abundance: many; j_gene: TRBJ2-7; v_gene: TRBV30; CDR3nt: TGTGCCTGCCCGATCAGCGGGAGCTACGAGCAGTACTTC; CDR3aa: CACPISGSYEQYF
d_gene: -; abundance: -; j_gene: TRBJ2-5; v_gene: TRBV12-3/TRBV12-4; CDR3nt: TGTGCCAGCAGTTTGACCAGGGACTCTGGCACCCAGTACTTC; CDR3aa: CASSLTRDSGTQYF
d_gene: TRBD1; abundance: -; j_gene: TRBJ2-7; v_gene: TRBV10-2; CDR3nt: TGTGCCAGCAGTGAAGAGACAGGGGTTGGCTGGACTAACAAGCAGTACTTC; CDR3aa: CASSEETGVGWTNKQYF
d_gene: -; abundance: -; j_gene: TRBJ2-2; v_gene: TRBV30; CDR3nt: TGTGCCTGGACCGGACAGAACACCGGGGAGCTGTTTTTT; CDR3aa: CAWTGQNTGELFF
d_gene: TRBD2; abundance: -; j_gene: TRBJ2-1; v_gene: TRBV11-2; CDR3nt: TGTGCCAGCAGCTTGGATATCGGACTAGCTATAGGTGAGCAGCTCTTC; CDR3aa: CASSLDIGLAIGEQLF
d_gene: -; abundance: -; j_gene: TRBJ2-6; v_gene: TRBV6-5; CDR3nt: TGTGTCAGCGGTTACTCCGAGGGTCTTGGGGCCAACGTCCTGACTTTC; CDR3aa: CVSGYSEGLGANVLTF
d_gene: -; abundance: -; j_gene: TRBJ2-5; v_gene: TRBV10-3; CDR3nt: TGTGCCATCAGTAAGCGGGTGGAGACCAAGTACTTC; CDR3aa: CAISKRVETKYF